Listed below are T cell receptor beta chains from one sample, sequenced in a study of tumor-infiltrating lymphocytes in glioblastoma multiforme. TCRdb recomputed calls from the multiplex PCR reads with MiXCR, one row per CDR3 protein. The sample yields nearly 20,000 distinct CDR3 sequences, 65% to 80% seen once. The sample taken for sequencing was peripheral blood. These receptors were obtained from a male donor with glioblastoma. Both conserved end residues are part of each CDR3. D genes are given only for firm matches. Size is omitted from some rows. Given values are once, few, many or a class for expanded clones.

D gene: TRBD2
V gene: TRBV29-1
clone size: NA
CDR3 length: 14
J gene: TRBJ2-1
CDR3 protein: CSVPGLEVYNEQFF
CDR3 DNA: TGCAGCGTTCCGGGACTAGAGGTGTACAATGAGCAGTTCTTC

D gene: NA
V gene: TRBV20-1
clone size: NA
CDR3 length: 14
J gene: TRBJ2-7
CDR3 protein: CSASRERNAYEQYF
CDR3 DNA: TGCAGTGCTAGCCGGGAGCGGAATGCTTACGAGCAGTACTTC

D gene: NA
V gene: TRBV29-1
clone size: NA
CDR3 length: 14
J gene: TRBJ2-1
CDR3 protein: CSTRDVSSYNEHFF
CDR3 DNA: TGCAGCACTAGGGACGTGAGCTCCTACAATGAGCACTTCTTT

D gene: NA
V gene: TRBV6-1
clone size: many
CDR3 length: 17
J gene: TRBJ2-6
CDR3 protein: CASSEAPAGSGANVLTF
CDR3 DNA: TGTGCCAGCAGTGAAGCTCCGGCAGGTTCCGGGGCCAACGTCCTGACTTTC

D gene: TRBD1
V gene: TRBV29-1
clone size: NA
CDR3 length: 12
J gene: TRBJ2-5
CDR3 protein: CSAGQGGETQYF
CDR3 DNA: TGCAGCGCCGGACAGGGGGGAGAGACCCAGTACTTC

D gene: NA
V gene: TRBV29-1
clone size: NA
CDR3 length: 13
J gene: TRBJ2-4
CDR3 protein: CFGLQSGKNIQYF
CDR3 DNA: TGCTTCGGTTTACAGAGCGGCAAAAACATTCAGTACTTC

D gene: NA
V gene: TRBV11-2
clone size: NA
CDR3 length: 11
J gene: TRBJ2-1
CDR3 protein: CASSSSTRQFF
CDR3 DNA: TGTGCCAGCAGCTCTTCTACTCGGCAGTTCTTC

D gene: NA
V gene: TRBV4-1
clone size: NA
CDR3 length: 14
J gene: TRBJ1-2
CDR3 protein: CASSQVGTTYGYTF
CDR3 DNA: TGCGCCAGCAGCCAAGTCGGCACCACCTATGGCTACACCTTC

D gene: NA
V gene: TRBV20-1
clone size: NA
CDR3 length: 11
J gene: TRBJ2-3
CDR3 protein: CIARTLYTKYF
CDR3 DNA: TGCATTGCTAGGACACTGTATACGAAGTATTTT

D gene: TRBD1
V gene: TRBV28
clone size: NA
CDR3 length: 15
J gene: TRBJ1-6
CDR3 protein: CASRDGTGPNPPLHF
CDR3 DNA: TGTGCCAGCAGAGACGGGACAGGGCCTAATCCACCCCTCCACTTT

D gene: NA
V gene: TRBV11-2
clone size: NA
CDR3 length: 13
J gene: TRBJ2-1
CDR3 protein: CASYRGYGNEQFF
CDR3 DNA: TGCGCCAGCTATCGGGGGTACGGTAATGAGCAGTTCTTC

D gene: TRBD2
V gene: TRBV5-1
clone size: few
CDR3 length: 18
J gene: TRBJ2-2
CDR3 protein: CASSPQGLAGANTGELFF
CDR3 DNA: TGCGCCAGCAGCCCGCAGGGACTAGCGGGAGCGAACACCGGGGAGCTGTTTTTT

D gene: NA
V gene: TRBV28
clone size: few
CDR3 length: 14
J gene: TRBJ1-1
CDR3 protein: CASRASGIGTEAFF
CDR3 DNA: TGTGCCAGCAGGGCCTCTGGGATAGGGACTGAAGCTTTCTTT

D gene: NA
V gene: TRBV10-1
clone size: many
CDR3 length: 14
J gene: TRBJ1-2
CDR3 protein: CASSENGDSGGYTF
CDR3 DNA: TGCGCCAGCAGTGAGAACGGGGACTCAGGCGGCTACACCTTC

D gene: NA
V gene: TRBV6-5
clone size: NA
CDR3 length: 13
J gene: TRBJ1-1
CDR3 protein: CATRPRGNTETLF
CDR3 DNA: TGTGCCACCAGACCCCGAGGGAACACTGAAACTTTGTTT

D gene: TRBD2
V gene: TRBV11-2
clone size: NA
CDR3 length: 15
J gene: TRBJ2-1
CDR3 protein: CASSLGLAGNNEQFF
CDR3 DNA: TGTGCCAGCAGCCTAGGACTAGCGGGGAACAATGAGCAGTTCTTC

D gene: NA
V gene: TRBV12-3/TRBV12-4
clone size: NA
CDR3 length: 18
J gene: TRBJ2-2
CDR3 protein: CASSGTGHPVRSTRELFF
CDR3 DNA: TGTGCCAGCAGCGGAACGGGGCATCCTGTCAGGAGCACCAGGGAGCTGTTTTTT

D gene: NA
V gene: TRBV5-4
clone size: NA
CDR3 length: 14
J gene: TRBJ2-1
CDR3 protein: CASSLNTQGNEQFF
CDR3 DNA: TGTGCCAGCAGCCTGAATACCCAGGGCAATGAGCAGTTCTTC

D gene: TRBD1
V gene: TRBV29-1
clone size: NA
CDR3 length: 13
J gene: TRBJ2-1
CDR3 protein: CSARGGQGLLQFF
CDR3 DNA: TGCAGCGCCCGGGGGGGACAGGGGTTACTTCAGTTCTTC

D gene: NA
V gene: TRBV13
clone size: many
CDR3 length: 15
J gene: TRBJ1-2
CDR3 protein: CASSLYMGAVNGYTF
CDR3 DNA: TGTGCCAGCAGCTTATACATGGGGGCGGTGAATGGCTACACCTTC

D gene: NA
V gene: TRBV11-2
clone size: once
CDR3 length: 11
J gene: TRBJ2-3
CDR3 protein: CASSFAHTQYF
CDR3 DNA: TGTGCCAGCAGCTTTGCCCATACGCAGTATTTT

D gene: TRBD2
V gene: TRBV11-3
clone size: NA
CDR3 length: 12
J gene: TRBJ2-7
CDR3 protein: CASGMLSYEQYF
CDR3 DNA: TGCGCCAGCGGGATGTTATCCTACGAGCAGTACTTC

D gene: NA
V gene: TRBV20-1
clone size: NA
CDR3 length: 15
J gene: TRBJ2-5
CDR3 protein: CNASVPGARRETQHF
CDR3 DNA: TGCAATGCTAGTGTACCGGGAGCCCGGAGGGAGACCCAGCACTTC

D gene: TRBD1
V gene: TRBV4-1
clone size: NA
CDR3 length: 16
J gene: TRBJ1-2
CDR3 protein: CASSRALTGPNYGYTF
CDR3 DNA: TGCGCCAGCAGCCGAGCGTTGACAGGGCCGAACTATGGCTACACCTTC

D gene: NA
V gene: TRBV11-2
clone size: NA
CDR3 length: 13
J gene: TRBJ2-1
CDR3 protein: CASSPLGLGEQFF
CDR3 DNA: TGTGCCAGCTCCCCCCTTGGCCTCGGTGAGCAGTTCTTC